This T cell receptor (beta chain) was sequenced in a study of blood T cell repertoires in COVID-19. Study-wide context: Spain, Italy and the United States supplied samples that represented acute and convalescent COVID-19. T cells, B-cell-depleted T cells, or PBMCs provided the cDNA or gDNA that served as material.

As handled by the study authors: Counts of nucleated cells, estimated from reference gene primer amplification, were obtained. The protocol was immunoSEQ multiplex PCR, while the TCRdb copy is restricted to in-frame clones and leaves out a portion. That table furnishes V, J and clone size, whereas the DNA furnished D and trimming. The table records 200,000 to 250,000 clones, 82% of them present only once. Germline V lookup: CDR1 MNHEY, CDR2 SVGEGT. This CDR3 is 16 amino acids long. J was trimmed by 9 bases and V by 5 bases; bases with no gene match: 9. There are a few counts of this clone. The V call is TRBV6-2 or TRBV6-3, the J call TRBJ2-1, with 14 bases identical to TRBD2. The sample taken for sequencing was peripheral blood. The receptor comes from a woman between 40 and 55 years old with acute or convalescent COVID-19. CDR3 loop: CASSQWTSGGRGEQFF. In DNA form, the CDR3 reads TGTGCCAGCAGTCAATGGACTAGCGGGGGGCGGGGTGAGCAGTTCTTC.